This T cell receptor (beta chain) was retrieved from a study of beta chain features in type 1 diabetes. Findings and caveats of the study: In type 1 diabetes patients, VDJ junctions had fewer insertions; deletions at these junctions were more frequent. Across patients, naive, central memory and Treg TCRB repertoires exhibited apparently greater similarity than was observed across healthy donors. Any PCR bias toward short templates would affect both groups alike.

Averaging about 116 mL, one heparinised blood draw came from each individual donor. This clone came up a few times. The antigen remains undetermined. The entirety of the isolated RNA underwent reverse transcription, so expressed TCRB transcripts were sequenced. TCRdb's table, derived via immunoSEQ multiplex PCR, lists solely in-frame clones and lacks some. The repertoire holds roughly 350,000 clones, with 9.5% to 12% as singletons. Sequencing input: naive CD4+ T cells from blood. This clonotype was obtained from a woman aged 25 to 39 in good health.

The CDR3 reads CASSYSWDRLSYEQYF. The CDR3 nucleotides are TGTGCCAGCAGTTACTCGTGGGACAGACTATCCTACGAGCAGTACTTC. This chain joins TRBV6-5 and TRBJ2-7; 7 bases are shared with TRBD1. Germline V lookup: CDR1 MNHEY, CDR2 SVGAGI. V gave up 0 bases and J gave up 1 base; unmatched junction bases: 6. This CDR3 is 16 amino acids long.